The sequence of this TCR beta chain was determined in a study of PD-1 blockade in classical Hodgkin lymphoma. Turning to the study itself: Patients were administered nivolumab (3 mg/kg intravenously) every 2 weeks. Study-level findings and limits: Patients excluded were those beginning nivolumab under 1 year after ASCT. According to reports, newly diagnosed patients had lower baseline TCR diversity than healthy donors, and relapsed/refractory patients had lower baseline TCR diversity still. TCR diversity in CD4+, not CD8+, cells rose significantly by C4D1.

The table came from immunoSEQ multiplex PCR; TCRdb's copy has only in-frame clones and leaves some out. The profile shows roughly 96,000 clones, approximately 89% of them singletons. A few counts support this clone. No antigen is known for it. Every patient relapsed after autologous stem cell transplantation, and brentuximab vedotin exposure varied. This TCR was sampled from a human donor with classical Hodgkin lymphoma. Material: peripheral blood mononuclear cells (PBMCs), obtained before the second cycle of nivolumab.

CDR3 nucleotides: TGTGCCAGCAGTTCGACAATTACGTTATTGGACACTGAAGCTTTCTTT. It translates to CASSSTITLLDTEAFF. The V call is TRBV28, the J call TRBJ1-1; D gene unclear. CDR1 MDHEN and CDR2 SYDVKM come from the germline V gene. The CDR3 totals 16 residues. V dropped 4 bases and J dropped 3 bases, with 18 bases sitting between them.